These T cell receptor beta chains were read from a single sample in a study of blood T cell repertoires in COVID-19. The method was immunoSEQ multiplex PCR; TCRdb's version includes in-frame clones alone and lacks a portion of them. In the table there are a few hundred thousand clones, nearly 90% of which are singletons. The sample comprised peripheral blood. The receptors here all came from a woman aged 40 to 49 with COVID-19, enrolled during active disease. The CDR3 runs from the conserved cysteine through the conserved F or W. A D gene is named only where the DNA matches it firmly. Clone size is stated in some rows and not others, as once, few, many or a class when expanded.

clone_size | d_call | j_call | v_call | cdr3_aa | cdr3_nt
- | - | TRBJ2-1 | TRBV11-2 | CASSFPRTEQFF | TGTGCCAGCAGCTTCCCGAGGACAGAGCAGTTCTTC
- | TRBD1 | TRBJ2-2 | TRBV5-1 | CASSIGTGNTGELFF | TGCGCCAGCAGCATCGGGACAGGGAACACCGGGGAGCTGTTTTTT
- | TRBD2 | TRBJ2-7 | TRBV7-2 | CASSLGGTSSHEQYF | TGTGCCAGCAGCTTGGGGGGGACTAGTTCGCACGAGCAGTACTTC
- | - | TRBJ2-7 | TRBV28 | CASVYSGGYAGDEQYF | TGTGCCAGCGTATATTCCGGGGGATACGCTGGGGACGAGCAGTACTTC
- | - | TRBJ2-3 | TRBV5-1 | CASSLPTGGGTDTQYF | TGCGCCAGCAGCTTACCAACAGGGGGGGGGACAGATACGCAGTATTTT
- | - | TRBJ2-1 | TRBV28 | CASGLSRGSYNEQFF | TGTGCCAGCGGACTTTCTAGAGGCTCCTACAATGAGCAGTTCTTC
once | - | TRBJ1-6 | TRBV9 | CASSVQDNSPLHF | TGTGCCAGCAGCGTACAGGATAATTCACCCCTCCACTTT
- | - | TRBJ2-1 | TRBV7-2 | CASSLLPGLVYNEQFF | TGTGCCAGCAGCTTACTTCCGGGACTGGTGTACAATGAGCAGTTCTTC
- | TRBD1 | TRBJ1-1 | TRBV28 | CASRTGDYTEAFF | TGTGCCAGCAGAACAGGGGATTACACTGAAGCTTTCTTT
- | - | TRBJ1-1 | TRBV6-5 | CASSLLGRNTEAFF | TGTGCCAGCAGTCTCCTAGGTAGGAACACTGAAGCTTTCTTT
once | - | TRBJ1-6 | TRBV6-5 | CASSYEQGYNSPLHF | TGTGCCAGCAGTTACGAGCAGGGCTATAATTCACCCCTCCACTTT
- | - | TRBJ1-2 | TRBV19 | CASSMSGYGYTF | TGTGCCAGTAGTATGTCGGGGTATGGCTACACCTTC
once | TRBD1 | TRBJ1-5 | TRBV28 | CASTYRGQMRQPQHF | TGTGCCAGCACGTACAGGGGGCAGATGCGGCAGCCCCAGCATTTT
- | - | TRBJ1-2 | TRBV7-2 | CASSLGAARGYTF | TGTGCCAGCAGCTTAGGTGCGGCGCGGGGCTACACCTTC
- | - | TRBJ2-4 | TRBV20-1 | CSAPTKNIQYF | TGCAGTGCGCCCACTAAAAACATTCAGTACTTC
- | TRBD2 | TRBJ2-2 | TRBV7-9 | CASSYTGLAANTGELFF | TGTGCCAGCAGCTATACCGGACTAGCGGCGAACACCGGGGAGCTGTTTTTT
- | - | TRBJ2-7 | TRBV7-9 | CASSSLRVRQYYEQYF | TGTGCCAGCAGCTCCCTCCGGGTGAGGCAGTACTACGAGCAGTACTTC
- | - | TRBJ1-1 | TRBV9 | CASSVDRLNTEAFF | TGTGCCAGCAGCGTAGACAGGCTGAACACTGAAGCTTTCTTT
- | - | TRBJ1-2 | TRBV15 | CATSKENANPYGYTF | TGTGCCACCAGCAAAGAGAACGCTAACCCCTATGGCTACACCTTC
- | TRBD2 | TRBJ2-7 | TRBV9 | CASSEGVGLALDEQYF | TGTGCCAGCAGCGAGGGGGTGGGACTAGCGCTCGACGAGCAGTACTTC
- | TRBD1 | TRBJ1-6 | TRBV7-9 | CASSLGTVDSPLHF | TGTGCCAGCAGCTTGGGGACAGTCGATTCACCCCTCCACTTT
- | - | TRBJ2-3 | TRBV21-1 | CASSKAFGGGASTDTQYF | -
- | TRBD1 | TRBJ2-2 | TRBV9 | CASSRQGLDTGELFF | TGTGCCAGCAGTAGACAGGGGTTGGACACCGGGGAGCTGTTTTTT
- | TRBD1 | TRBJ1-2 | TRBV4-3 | CASSQLTGGIYGYTF | TGCGCCAGCAGCCAACTTACAGGGGGCATCTATGGCTACACCTTC
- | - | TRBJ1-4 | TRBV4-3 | CASSRGGENEKLFF | TGCGCCAGCAGCCGGGGAGGGGAGAACGAAAAACTGTTTTTT
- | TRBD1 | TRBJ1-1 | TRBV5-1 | CASSWAGTAEAFF | TGCGCCAGCAGCTGGGCGGGGACAGCTGAAGCTTTCTTT
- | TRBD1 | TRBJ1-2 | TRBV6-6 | CASSKGGGTVAYGYTF | TGTGCCAGCAGTAAAGGGGGCGGGACTGTTGCCTATGGCTACACCTTC
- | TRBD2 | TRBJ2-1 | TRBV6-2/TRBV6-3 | CASSLVTSGRASYNEQFF | TGTGCCAGCAGTTTAGTCACTAGCGGGAGGGCCTCCTACAATGAGCAGTTCTTC
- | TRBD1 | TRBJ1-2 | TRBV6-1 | CASSEIGTGSYGYTF | TGTGCCAGCAGTGAAATTGGGACAGGAAGCTATGGCTACACCTTC
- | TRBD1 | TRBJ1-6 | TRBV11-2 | CASSLDRVSSPLHF | TGTGCCAGCAGTCTCGACAGGGTTAGTTCACCCCTCCACTTT
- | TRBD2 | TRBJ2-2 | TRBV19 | CASSIAGAGELFF | TGTGCCAGTAGTATCGCGGGAGCCGGGGAGCTGTTTTTT
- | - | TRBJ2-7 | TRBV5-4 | CASSRSQGPEQYF | TGTGCCAGCAGCCGATCACAGGGCCCCGAGCAGTACTTC
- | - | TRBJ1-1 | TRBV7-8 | CASSLAGGMSEAFF | TGTGCCAGCAGCTTAGCGGGGGGGATGTCTGAAGCTTTCTTT
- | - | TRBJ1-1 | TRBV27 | CASGGFGNTEAFF | TGTGCCAGCGGCGGGTTCGGGAACACTGAAGCTTTCTTT
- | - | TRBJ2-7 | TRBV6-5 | CASTSPQNYEQYF | TGTGCCAGCACCTCCCCACAGAACTACGAGCAGTACTTC
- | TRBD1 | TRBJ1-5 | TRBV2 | CASSEWGDRAQPQHF | TGTGCCAGCAGTGAATGGGGGGACAGGGCCCAGCCCCAGCATTTT
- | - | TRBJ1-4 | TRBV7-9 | CASSSSATGPNEKLFF | TGTGCCAGCAGCTCTTCGGCTACAGGCCCTAATGAAAAACTGTTTTTT
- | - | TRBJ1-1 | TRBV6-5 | CASSYSTENTEAFF | TGTGCCAGCAGTTACTCGACTGAGAACACTGAAGCTTTCTTT
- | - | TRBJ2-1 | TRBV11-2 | CASSQSRLSLYNEQFF | TGTGCCAGCAGCCAATCCCGGTTGTCGCTCTACAATGAGCAGTTCTTC
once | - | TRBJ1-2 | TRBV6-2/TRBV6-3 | CASSSQGSRYGYTF | TGTGCCAGCAGTTCACAGGGTTCGAGGTATGGCTACACCTTC
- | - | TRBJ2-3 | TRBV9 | CASSVLVSEDTQYF | TGTGCCAGCAGCGTATTGGTGTCAGAAGATACGCAGTATTTT